This paragraph covers one T cell receptor beta chain sequence. The germline V gene encodes CDR1 SGHAT and CDR2 FQNNGV. The CDR3 sequence is 11 residues long. Trimming shortened V by 4 bases and J by 18 bases, and 13 bases separated the two germline ends. The data were taken from a study of blood T cell repertoires in COVID-19. Turning to the study itself: Samples representing acute and convalescent COVID-19 were sourced from the United States, Italy and Spain. T cells, B-cell-depleted T cells, or PBMCs supplied cDNA or gDNA.

The authors' processing: Estimation of nucleated cell counts was performed using reference gene primer amplification. Measured with immunoSEQ multiplex PCR; TCRdb has only the in-frame clones, and not every one. V and J calls and clone size are given by that table; D and trimming were obtained from the DNA. The sample holds some 300,000 clones, roughly 87% seen once. The rearrangement uses TRBV11-2 and TRBJ1-6, with D perhaps matching TRBD1 (6 bases). Sequenced sample: peripheral blood. This receptor was identified in a man younger than 35 with active or convalescent COVID-19. The CDR3 region has the DNA TGTGCCAGCAGCTCCACGGGACACTACCACTTT. This sequence encodes CASSSTGHYHF.